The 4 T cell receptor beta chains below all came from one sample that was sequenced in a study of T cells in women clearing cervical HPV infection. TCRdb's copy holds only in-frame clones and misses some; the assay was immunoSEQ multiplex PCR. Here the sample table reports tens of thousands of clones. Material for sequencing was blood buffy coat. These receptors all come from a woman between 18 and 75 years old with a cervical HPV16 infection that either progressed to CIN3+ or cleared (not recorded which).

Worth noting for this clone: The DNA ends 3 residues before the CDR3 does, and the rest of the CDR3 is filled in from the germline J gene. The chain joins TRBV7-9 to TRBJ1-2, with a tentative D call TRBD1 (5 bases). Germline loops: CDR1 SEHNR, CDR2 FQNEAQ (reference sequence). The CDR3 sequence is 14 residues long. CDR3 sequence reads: CASSGQGKTNDYTF. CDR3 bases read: TGTGCCAGCAGCGGGCAGGGCAAAACCAATGAC. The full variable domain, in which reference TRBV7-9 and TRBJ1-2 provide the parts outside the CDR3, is DTGVSQNPRHKITKRGQNVTFRCDPISEHNRLYWYRQTLGQGPEFLTYFQNEAQLEKSRLLSDRFSAERPKGSFSTLEIQRTEQGDSAMYLCASSGQGKTNDYTFGSGTRLTVV.

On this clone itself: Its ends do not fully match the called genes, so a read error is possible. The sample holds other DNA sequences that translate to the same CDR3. CDR3 DNA, as far as it was read: TGTGCCAGGGGGCGAAACACG. Protein product: CARGRNT. Given in full, the CDR3 is CARGRNTIYF. J is TRBJ1-3 and V is TRBV7-3, with D tentatively TRBD1 (5 bases). Read data end 3 residues before the CDR3 end; the end is taken from the germline J gene. The CDR3 loop spans 10 amino acids. Germline CDR1 and CDR2: SGHTA and FQGTGA.

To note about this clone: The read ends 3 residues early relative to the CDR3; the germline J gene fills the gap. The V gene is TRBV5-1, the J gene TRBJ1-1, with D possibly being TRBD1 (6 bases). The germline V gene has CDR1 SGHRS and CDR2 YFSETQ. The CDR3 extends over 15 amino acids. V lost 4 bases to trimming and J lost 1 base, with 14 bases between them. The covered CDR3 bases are TGCGCCAGCAGCGAACCCGACAGGAGGAACACTGAA. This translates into CASSEPDRRNTE. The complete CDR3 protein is CASSEPDRRNTEAFF.

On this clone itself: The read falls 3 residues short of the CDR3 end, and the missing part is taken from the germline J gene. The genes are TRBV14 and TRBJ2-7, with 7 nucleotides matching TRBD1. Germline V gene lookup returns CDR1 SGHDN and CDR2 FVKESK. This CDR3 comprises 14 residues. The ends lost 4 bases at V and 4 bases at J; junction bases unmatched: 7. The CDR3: CASSPQQGSYEQYF. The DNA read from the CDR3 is TGTGCCAGCAGCCCCCAACAGGGGTCATACGAG.